The 12 T cell receptor beta chains below were found in one sample sequenced in a study of post-analysis software for immune sequencing data (dated by TCRdb to 2015 to 2017). Their target antigens are unknown. Library method: PCR. The data were produced on an Illumina HiSeq 2500. To reduce PCR and sequencing biases, unique molecular identifiers were built into the TCR beta cDNA libraries. TCRdb cleaned the public reads at Q25 with fastp, built clones with MiXCR and kept in-frame beta chains. Each entry merges the rows of one CDR3 protein and shows their most common DNA and genes. Present in this sample are 150,000 to 200,000 distinct CDR3 sequences, 30% of which were seen just once. The ten most abundant clones make up more than 1.3% of the sample. General findings and caveats noted by the study authors: A handful of TRBV segments, including TRBV5-6, TRBV5-1 and TRBV20-1, were significantly more frequent in patients than controls.

Input material: blood. These TCRs come from a girl aged 5-17 years with multiple sclerosis.

This clonotype was seen repeatedly, ten times or more. The chain is built from TRBV6-6 and TRBJ2-3; the D is unclear. The germline gives CDR1 MNHNY, CDR2 SVGAGI (reference sequence). The CDR3 extends over 16 amino acids. Between the trimmed V and J ends, which lost 7 bases and 2 bases, there was a span of 19 bases. The CDR3 DNA follows: TGTGCCAGCACTAGGGCTAGTCCCCAATACACAGATACGCAGTATTTT. The encoded protein is CASTRASPQYTDTQYF.

Comment on this clonotype: It may be a read error: a sequence one base away is much more abundant. This sequence joins TRBV5-1 and TRBJ2-5; the D gene is possibly TRBD1 (6 bases). Germline loops: CDR1 SGHRS, CDR2 YFSETQ. CDR3 length: 16 residues. Trimming pared 6 bases from V and 11 bases from J, leaving 29 bases between. The CDR3 sequence is CASNLGTGQYGNEQYF. Written as DNA, the CDR3 is TGCGCCAGCAACCTAGGGACCGGACAGTACGGTAATGAGCAGTACTTC.

This chain links TRBV2 with TRBJ1-5; D gene uncertain. The CDR3 totals 15 residues. Germline CDR1 and CDR2: SNHLY and FYNNEI. V gave up 3 bases and J gave up 5 bases, with 14 bases separating them. The CDR3 here is CASSDRRLVDQPQHF. CDR3 in DNA: TGTGCCAGCAGTGACCGGCGCCTAGTGGATCAGCCCCAGCATTTT.

In this sample, this clonotype turned up a few times. The chain carries TRBV7-3 and TRBJ1-1, with 7 bases lining up with TRBD1. V dropped 0 bases and J dropped 0; count of bases not matched to a gene: 1. The CDR3 contains 15 residues. The V gene's germline CDR1 is SGHTA and CDR2 FQGTGA. CDR3: CASSLTGGMNTEAFF. DNA for the CDR3: TGTGCCAGCAGCTTAACAGGGGGCATGAACACTGAAGCTTTCTTT.

This clonotype was counted many times. This rearrangement joins TRBV4-1 to TRBJ2-3; tentative D call: TRBD2 (5 bases). V lost 4 bases, J lost 2 bases, and 10 bases lay in between. The CDR3 has 14 residues. In germline, CDR1 is MGHRA, CDR2 YSYEKL. CDR3 sequence reads: CASSPQLDTDTQYF. The DNA of the CDR3 is TGCGCCAGCAGCCCGCAACTAGACACAGATACGCAGTATTTT.

Ten or more counts support this clonotype. V and J are TRBV10-3 and TRBJ2-1; the match to TRBD2 covers 10 bases. The V gene end was trimmed by 9 bases and the J gene end by 6 bases; junction bases not matched to a gene: 8. This CDR3 region has 14 residues. Germline CDR1 ENHRY, CDR2 SYGVKD. The CDR3 spells CAMGVAGGVNEQFF. DNA of the CDR3: TGTGCCATGGGGGTAGCGGGAGGTGTCAATGAGCAGTTCTTC.

This sequence joins TRBV27 and TRBJ2-1; 8 bases are a match to TRBD2. The length of the CDR3 is 14 residues. Germline CDR1 reads MNHEY; CDR2 reads SMNVEV (reference sequence). V was clipped by 3 bases and J by 5 bases; unmatched bases: 3. CDR3 sequence: CASSLTGGNNEQFF. The DNA for the CDR3 is TGTGCCAGCAGTTTGACGGGAGGGAACAATGAGCAGTTCTTC.

This clonotype was seen repeatedly, ten times or more. V and J are TRBV28 and TRBJ2-7, with D possibly matching TRBD2 (6 bases). Trimming cost V 4 bases and J 0 bases, with 13 bases left between them. The CDR3 consists of 15 residues. Germline loops: CDR1 MDHEN, CDR2 SYDVKM. This CDR3 reads CASSSDSGNSYEQYF. The CDR3 DNA is TGTGCCAGCAGTTCGGATAGCGGAAACTCCTACGAGCAGTACTTC.

In its sample, this clonotype was seen a few times. Compared with germline, one end of the junction differs, possibly owing to a read error. V gene TRBV11-2 combines with J gene TRBJ1-1; D gene ambiguous. From germline, CDR1 is SGHAT and CDR2 FQNNGV. This CDR3 has 11 amino acids. The CDR3 reads CANSVGPEAFF. The CDR3 region has the DNA TGTGCCAACAGCGTTGGGCCTGAAGCTTTCTTT. Combining the CDR3 with reference TRBV11-2 and TRBJ1-1 gives the whole variable domain EAGVAQSPRYKIIEKRQSVAFWCNPISGHATLYWYQQILGQGPKLLIQFQNNGVVDDSQLPKDRFSAERLKGVDSTLKIQPAKLEDSAVYLCANSVGPEAFFGQGTRLTVV.

Regarding this clonotype: This may stem from a read error, because a much larger clone lies one nucleotide away. The rearrangement links TRBV15 to TRBJ1-2; unclear D gene. The CDR3 has 15 amino acids. Germline V CDR1 and CDR2: LNHNV, YYDKDF (reference sequence). V lost 1 base and J lost 3, with 12 bases in between. The CDR3 DNA reads as TGTGCCACCAGCAGAGGTTTGGACGACTACTATGGCTACACCTTC. Amino acids: CATSRGLDDYYGYTF.

This chain connects TRBV7-8 to TRBJ1-2, with TRBD1 identical over 7 bases. Trimming at V came to 5 bases and at J to 4 bases, leaving 7 bases not matched to a gene. The germline CDR1 and CDR2 sequences are SGHVS and FQNEAQ. This CDR3 is built from 14 residues. CDR3 region: CASSGMGTAYGYTF. The DNA for the CDR3 is TGTGCCAGCAGCGGAATGGGGACAGCCTATGGCTACACCTTC. Full variable domain (remainder filled in from reference TRBV7-8 and TRBJ1-2): GAGVSQSPRYKVAKRGQDVALRCDPISGHVSLFWYQQALGQGPEFLTYFQNEAQLDKSGLPSDRFFAERPEGSVSTLKIQRTQQEDSAVYLCASSGMGTAYGYTFGSGTRLTVV.

V is TRBV13 and J is TRBJ2-1, with no clear D. Germline loops: CDR1 PRHDT, CDR2 FYEKMQ (reference sequence). This CDR3 has 10 residues. V lost 11 bases and J 8 bases, leaving 10 bases between the germline ends. The CDR3 nucleotides read TGTGCCTCCCGAGGCCATGAGCAGTTCTTC. The encoded protein is CASRGHEQFF.